The 17 T cell receptor beta chains given below trace back to one sample, sequenced in a study of T cell clonality in common variable immunodeficiency. Assay used: immunoSEQ multiplex PCR; TCRdb lists only in-frame clones, some missing. The sample holds approximately 44,000 clones, and no clone turns up only once. The sample comprised peripheral blood mononuclear cells. The origin of the receptors is a person aged 18 to 75 in good health.

This clone was detected many times. The read halts 3 residues ahead of the CDR3 end, with the missing end drawn from the germline J gene. This chain links TRBV10-3 with TRBJ2-7; D may be TRBD1 (5 bases). V shed 11 bases and J shed 0 bases, with 11 bases lying between them. Germline CDR1 ENHRY, CDR2 SYGVKD. CDR3 length: 12 amino acids. The part of the CDR3 DNA that was read is TGTGCCTCCTCAGGGTTCTCCTACGAG. It codes for CASSGFSYE. The CDR3 as a whole reads CASSGFSYEQYF.

This clone was seen at least ten times. The read terminates 3 residues ahead of where the CDR3 ends, so the germline J gene completes it. This sequence joins TRBV29-1 and TRBJ2-4, with 7 bases lining up with TRBD1. Trimming cost V 7 bases and J 2 bases; bases outside gene matches: 2. From germline, CDR1 is SQVTM and CDR2 ANQGSEA. The CDR3 loop spans 12 amino acids. CDR3: CSGGQSKNIQYF. The sequenced CDR3 bases are TGCAGCGGGGGACAGTCCAAAAACATT. The variable domain in full, with the rest retrieved from reference TRBV29-1 and TRBJ2-4, is SAVISQKPSRDICQRGTSLTIQCQVDSQVTMMFWYRQQPGQSLTLIATANQGSEATYESGFVIDKFPISRPNLTFSTLTVSNMSPEDSSIYLCSGGQSKNIQYFGAGTRLSVL.

This clone was observed at least ten times. The read ends 3 residues before the CDR3 terminus; that terminus is restored from the germline J gene. The chain carries TRBV20-1 and TRBJ2-5; TRBD1 matches 9 bases. V lost 0 bases and J lost 5; bases outside the gene matches: 4. This CDR3 has 14 amino acids. Germline-derived CDR1 and CDR2 are DFQATT and SNEGSKA (reference sequence). CDR3 DNA, as far as it was read: TGCAGTGCTAGAGATGGCGGACAGGGGGAGACC. It specifies CSARDGGQGET. The whole CDR3 protein reads CSARDGGQGETQYF.

This clone was seen ten or more times. The read terminates 3 residues ahead of where the CDR3 ends, so the germline J gene completes it. This chain joins TRBV2 and TRBJ1-1; D call uncertain. Germline V gene sequence: CDR1 SNHLY, CDR2 FYNNEI. The CDR3 sequence is 13 residues long. V was pared by 7 bases and J by 6 bases, with 15 bases between. Incomplete CDR3 DNA: TGTGCCAGCACAAGCCAGCGGGAAGCTGAA. It is translated as CASTSQREAE. The whole CDR3 protein reads CASTSQREAEAFF.

In its sample, this clone was seen many times. Read sequence stops 3 residues before the CDR3 end, and the germline J gene provides the missing end. The chain recombines TRBV5-6 with TRBJ2-7; 7 bases line up with TRBD2. Germline CDR1 and CDR2: SGHDT and YYEEEE. This CDR3 has 13 amino acids. With 4 bases clipped from V and 5 bases from J, the junction kept 6 bases outside the gene matches. The sequenced CDR3 bases are TGTGCCAGCAGCGGGAGACTAGCTCACGAG. This gives the protein CASSGRLAHE. The full CDR3 protein reads CASSGRLAHEQYF.

The table lists this clone with many counts. Sequencing ends 3 residues short of the CDR3 end; the germline J gene provides the rest. V usage is TRBV6-2 or TRBV6-3 and J usage is TRBJ2-2; 9 bases align to TRBD1. V lost 10 bases to trimming and J lost 4 bases; unmatched junction nucleotides: 13. Per the germline V gene, CDR1 is MNHEY and CDR2 is SVGEGT. The CDR3 has 16 amino acids. The sequenced CDR3 bases are TGTGCCATCCACTCCGGGACAGGGTATAGCACCGGGGAG. Residues: CAIHSGTGYSTGE. The whole CDR3 sequence is CAIHSGTGYSTGELFF.

This clone came up many times. CDR3 in amino acids: CASKTLAGWYEQYF. The sequenced CDR3 bases are TGTGCCAGCAAAACTCTAGCGGGATGGTACGAG. The chain uses TRBV28 and TRBJ2-7, with 9 bases identical to TRBD2. Sequencing ends 3 residues short of the CDR3 end; the germline J gene provides the rest. The V segment lost 7 bases and the J segment 4 bases; nucleotides outside the gene matches: 8. From germline, CDR1 is MDHEN and CDR2 SYDVKM. The CDR3 is 14 residues long.

This clone was seen ten or more times. The read ends 3 residues early relative to the CDR3; the germline J gene fills the gap. The chain joins TRBV10-3 to TRBJ1-1; D may be TRBD1 (5 bases). The V end lost 6 bases, the J end lost 1 base, and 9 bases lay between the germline ends. Germline V gene sequence: CDR1 ENHRY, CDR2 SYGVKD. CDR3 length: 13 residues. CDR3 DNA (partial): TGTGCCATCAGATTCGACAGGAACACTGAA. It is translated as CAIRFDRNTE. The entire CDR3 protein is CAIRFDRNTEAFF.

This clone was counted many times. CDR3 sequence: CASSPPGQGSYEQYF. CDR3 DNA (partial): TGTGCCAGCAGCCCCCCGGGACAGGGGAGCTACGAG. The J gene is TRBJ2-7, the V gene TRBV11-2, with 10 nucleotides matching TRBD1. The read terminates 3 residues ahead of where the CDR3 ends, so the germline J gene completes it. With V trimmed by 5 bases and J by 3 bases, 7 bases remained unmatched. CDR1 is SGHAT and CDR2 is FQNNGV in the germline V gene. The CDR3 has 15 amino acids.

This clone was counted many times. Read data end 3 residues before the CDR3 end; the end is taken from the germline J gene. The gene calls are TRBV2 and TRBJ1-1; the D gene is possibly TRBD1 (5 bases). With 2 bases removed from V and 0 bases from J, the gap between germline ends came to 10 bases. This CDR3 region has 15 residues. Germline CDR1 reads SNHLY; CDR2 reads FYNNEI. CDR3 residues: CASSEQGLMNTEAFF. Incomplete CDR3 DNA: TGTGCCAGCAGTGAACAGGGCCTGATGAACACTGAA.

This clone has ten or more counts. The CDR3 is cut off 3 residues early in the read; its end comes from the germline J gene. V is TRBV6-1 and J is TRBJ2-6; D uncertain. The V end was cut by 3 bases, the J end by 0 bases, with 6 bases between. This CDR3 region has 15 residues. Looked up from germline, CDR1 is MNHNS and CDR2 is SASEGT. The CDR3: CASSEWASGANVLTF. Incomplete CDR3 DNA: TGTGCCAGCAGTGAGTGGGCCTCTGGGGCCAACGTC.

This clone was picked up many times. The sequence runs out 3 residues before the end of the CDR3; the remainder is reconstructed from the germline J gene. This chain joins TRBV5-1 and TRBJ2-1; weak D call: TRBD2 (5 bases). Germline loops: CDR1 SGHRS, CDR2 YFSETQ. The CDR3 sequence is 18 residues long. The germline V and J ends were trimmed by 1 base and 4 bases, with 21 bases remaining between them. CDR3 region: CASSLSRVAGSDYNEQFF. Partial CDR3 DNA: TGCGCCAGCAGCTTGAGTCGGGTGGCGGGTAGCGATTACAATGAG. The whole variable domain, remainder taken from reference TRBV5-1 and TRBJ2-1, is KAGVTQTPRYLIKTRGQQVTLSCSPISGHRSVSWYQQTPGQGLQFLFEYFSETQRNKGNFPGRFSGRQFSNSRSEMNVSTLELGDSALYLCASSLSRVAGSDYNEQFFGPGTRLTVL.

This clone occurred many times. With the read ending 3 residues before the CDR3 end, the germline J gene is used to fill in that end. The J gene is TRBJ1-5, the V gene TRBV14, with 8 nucleotides matching TRBD1. Germline CDR1 and CDR2: SGHDN and FVKESK. This CDR3 is built from 16 residues. With V trimmed by 5 bases and J by 1 base, 7 bases remained unmatched. CDR3 loop: CASSALDRGSNQPQHF. Partial CDR3 DNA: TGTGCCAGCAGCGCCCTCGACAGGGGAAGCAATCAGCCC.

In this sample, this clone turned up many times. The read stops 3 residues short of the end of the CDR3; the missing end is completed from the germline J gene. The chain uses TRBV28 and TRBJ2-3; possibly TRBD1 for D (5 bases). Trimming took off 5 bases at V and 1 base at J, with 13 bases between the two ends. The CDR3 contains 15 residues. The germline V gene has CDR1 MDHEN and CDR2 SYDVKM. The CDR3 reads CASSPQGWGTDTQYF. The sequenced part of the CDR3 DNA is TGTGCCAGCAGTCCTCAGGGTTGGGGCACAGATACG.

This clone has ten or more counts. Read sequence stops 3 residues before the CDR3 end, and the germline J gene provides the missing end. V gene TRBV19 combines with J gene TRBJ2-7; 11 nucleotides match TRBD1. Germline V gene sequence: CDR1 LNHDA, CDR2 SQIVND (reference sequence). V lost 6 bases and J lost 3; bases outside the gene matches: 7. The CDR3 runs 15 residues. CDR3 amino acids: CASRPGTGGNYEQYF. The CDR3 bases that were read are TGTGCCAGTAGGCCCGGGACAGGGGGAAACTACGAG.

This clone was counted at least ten times. The read terminates 3 residues before the CDR3 end, so the remaining end is supplied by the germline J gene. The J gene is TRBJ2-5, the V gene TRBV20-1; 9 bases are shared with TRBD2. CDR1 is DFQATT, CDR2 SNEGSKA, per germline (reference sequence). The CDR3 contains 16 residues. With V trimmed by 0 bases and J by 5 bases, 10 bases remained unmatched. The CDR3 sequence: CSARDLEAGGMETQYF. The CDR3 bases that were read are TGCAGTGCTAGAGATCTAGAAGCGGGGGGAATGGAGACC.

This clone was observed many times. Sequencing ends 3 residues short of the CDR3 end; the germline J gene provides the rest. The chain employs TRBV12-5 and TRBJ1-1, with D tentatively TRBD1 (6 bases). CDR1 and CDR2 (germline): LGHNT, FRNRAP. Trimming cost V 2 bases and J 7 bases, with 11 bases left between them. The CDR3 is 13 residues long. Here the CDR3 reads CASGLSRGNEAFF. Incomplete CDR3 DNA: TGTGCTAGTGGTTTGTCCAGGGGCAATGAA.